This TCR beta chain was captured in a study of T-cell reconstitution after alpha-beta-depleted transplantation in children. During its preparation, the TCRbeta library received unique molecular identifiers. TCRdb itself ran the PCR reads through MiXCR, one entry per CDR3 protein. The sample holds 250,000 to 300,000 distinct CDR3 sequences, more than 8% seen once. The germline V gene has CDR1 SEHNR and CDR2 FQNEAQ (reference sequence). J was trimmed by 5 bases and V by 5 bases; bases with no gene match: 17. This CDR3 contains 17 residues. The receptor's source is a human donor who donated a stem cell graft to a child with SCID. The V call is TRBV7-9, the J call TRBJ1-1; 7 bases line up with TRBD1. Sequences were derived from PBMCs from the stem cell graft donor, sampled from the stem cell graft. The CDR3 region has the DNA TGTGCCAGCAGCGACCCGACAGGGAGGGGATCGAGGACTGAAGCTTTCTTT. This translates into CASSDPTGRGSRTEAFF.